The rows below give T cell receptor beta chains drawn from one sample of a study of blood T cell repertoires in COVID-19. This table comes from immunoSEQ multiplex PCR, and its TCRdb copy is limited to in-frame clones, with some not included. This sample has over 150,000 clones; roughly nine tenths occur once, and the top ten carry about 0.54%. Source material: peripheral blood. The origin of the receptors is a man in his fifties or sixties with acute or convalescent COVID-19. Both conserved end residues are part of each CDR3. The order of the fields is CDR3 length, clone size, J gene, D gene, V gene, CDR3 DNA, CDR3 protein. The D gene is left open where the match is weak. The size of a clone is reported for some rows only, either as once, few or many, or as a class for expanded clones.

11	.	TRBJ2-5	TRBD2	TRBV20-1	TGCAGTGGGGGTAAAGCGGGAACCCAGTACTTC	CSGGKAGTQYF
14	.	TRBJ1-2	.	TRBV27	TGTGCCAGCAGTTCCGGGAGACCCTGGGGTGGCTACACCTTC	CASSSGRPWGGYTF
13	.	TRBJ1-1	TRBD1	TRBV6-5	TGTGCCAGCAGTTACACTTACAGGGGGCGCGCTTTCTTT	CASSYTYRGRAFF
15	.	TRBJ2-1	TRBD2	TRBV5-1	TGCGCCAGCAGCCTTAGCGGGGCCTGGTACGATGAGCAGTTCTTC	CASSLSGAWYDEQFF
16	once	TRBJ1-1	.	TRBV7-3	TGTGCCAGCAGCTTAACCCCCCTTGACAGGAACACTGAAGCTTTCTTT	CASSLTPLDRNTEAFF
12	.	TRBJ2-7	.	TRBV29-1	TGCAGCGTTCATTCGGGGTCCTACGAGCAGTACTTC	CSVHSGSYEQYF
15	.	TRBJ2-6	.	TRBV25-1	TGTGCCAGCAGTGATTCGAGCTCTGGGGCCAACGTCCTGACTTTC	CASSDSSSGANVLTF
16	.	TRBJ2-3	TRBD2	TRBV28	TGTGCCAGCAGTTTAGCTAGCGGGGTGGGCACAGATACGCAGTATTTT	CASSLASGVGTDTQYF
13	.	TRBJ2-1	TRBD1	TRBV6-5	TGTGCCAGCAGTTCAAGGACAGGGTACGAGCAGTTCTTC	CASSSRTGYEQFF
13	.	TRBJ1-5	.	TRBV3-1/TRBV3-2	TGTGCCAGCAGCCAAGGAGTCTATCAGCCCCAGCATTTT	CASSQGVYQPQHF
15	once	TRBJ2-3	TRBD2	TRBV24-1	TGTGCCACCAGTGACGAACTAGCGATGGGGGATACGCAGTATTTT	CATSDELAMGDTQYF
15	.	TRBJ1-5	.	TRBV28	TGTGCCAGCAGACCCCAGACAGGTGGCAATCAGCCCCAGCATTTT	CASRPQTGGNQPQHF
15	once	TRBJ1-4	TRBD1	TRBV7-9	TGTGCCAGCAGCTTAGGGGACAGGGTGGGCGAAAAACTGTTTTTT	CASSLGDRVGEKLFF
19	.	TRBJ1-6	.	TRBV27	TGTGCCAGCAGTTTTGACCGTACTCTAAGGAGCTCCTATAATTCACCCCTCCACTTT	CASSFDRTLRSSYNSPLHF
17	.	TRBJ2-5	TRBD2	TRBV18	TGTGCCAGCTCACCACTTTCGGCGGGAGGGCCTACAGAGACCCAGTACTTC	CASSPLSAGGPTETQYF
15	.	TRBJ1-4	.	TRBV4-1	TGCGCCAGCAGCCCCTGGACACCAACTAATGAAAAACTGTTTTTT	CASSPWTPTNEKLFF